This is a list of T cell receptor beta chains from one sample in a study of persistence of HIV-infected CD4 T cells. Assay used: immunoSEQ multiplex PCR; TCRdb lists only in-frame clones, some missing. The sample shows some 40,000 clones, more than 75% of them seen only once. For these receptors, no antigen is known. The source material was cultured CD4+ T cells from PBMCs, sampled from a patient who received antiretroviral therapy. The source is an adult with HIV. The donor label of this sample is uncertain. Both conserved end residues are part of each CDR3. The D gene is left open where the match is weak. Clone size is given for some rows only: seen once, a few or many times, or a class if the clone is expanded.

d_gene: TRBD1; v_gene: TRBV14; j_gene: TRBJ2-2; abundance: -; CDR3nt: TGTGCCAGCAGCCGGGACAGTTTAGGAATCACCGGGGAGCTGTTTTTT; CDR3aa: CASSRDSLGITGELFF
d_gene: TRBD1; v_gene: TRBV6-6; j_gene: TRBJ1-4; abundance: -; CDR3nt: TGTGCCAGCAGTCGGGACAGGGGATTCCAGGCTAATGAAAAACTGTTTTTT; CDR3aa: CASSRDRGFQANEKLFF
d_gene: TRBD2; v_gene: TRBV2; j_gene: TRBJ2-1; abundance: -; CDR3nt: TGTGCCAGCCGAGCCGGGACTAGCGGGGTCGATGAGCAGTTCTTC; CDR3aa: CASRAGTSGVDEQFF
d_gene: TRBD2; v_gene: TRBV27; j_gene: TRBJ2-7; abundance: -; CDR3nt: TGTGCCGGCCCGGGAGGCTCCTACGAGCAGTACTTC; CDR3aa: CAGPGGSYEQYF
d_gene: -; v_gene: TRBV28; j_gene: TRBJ1-2; abundance: -; CDR3nt: TGTGCCAGCAGTACCGGGGGAGCTAACTATGGCTACACCTTC; CDR3aa: CASSTGGANYGYTF
d_gene: -; v_gene: TRBV5-5; j_gene: TRBJ1-4; abundance: -; CDR3nt: TGTGCCAGCAGCTTGGTGCAGGGTCGCGCCGGGCCTAATGAAAAACTGTTTTTT; CDR3aa: CASSLVQGRAGPNEKLFF
d_gene: TRBD1; v_gene: TRBV5-1; j_gene: TRBJ2-3; abundance: few; CDR3nt: TGCGCCAGCAGCCGGACAGGGTGGGGAGATACGCAGTATTTT; CDR3aa: CASSRTGWGDTQYF
d_gene: -; v_gene: TRBV7-2; j_gene: TRBJ1-2; abundance: -; CDR3nt: TGTGCCAGCAGCTTAGGGACCGGGAGCTATGGCTACACCTTC; CDR3aa: CASSLGTGSYGYTF
d_gene: -; v_gene: TRBV6-5; j_gene: TRBJ1-4; abundance: -; CDR3nt: TGTGCCAGCAGTTACAGGGTAGGCGGAAAACTGTTTTTT; CDR3aa: CASSYRVGGKLFF
d_gene: TRBD1; v_gene: TRBV6-5; j_gene: TRBJ1-1; abundance: -; CDR3nt: TGTGCCAGCAGTTGGACAGGACCGAACACTGAAGCTTTCTTT; CDR3aa: CASSWTGPNTEAFF
d_gene: -; v_gene: TRBV5-1; j_gene: TRBJ1-4; abundance: once; CDR3nt: TGCGCCAGCAGCTCCAGGGGTTTACGGGAGGAAAAACTGTTTTTT; CDR3aa: CASSSRGLREEKLFF
d_gene: -; v_gene: TRBV7-3; j_gene: TRBJ1-1; abundance: -; CDR3nt: TGTGCCAGCAGCTTAACAGGAGACACTGAAGCTTTCTTT; CDR3aa: CASSLTGDTEAFF
d_gene: -; v_gene: TRBV2; j_gene: TRBJ1-4; abundance: -; CDR3nt: TGTGCCAATCTCCGGGAGCGGGGGGAAAAACTGTTTTTT; CDR3aa: CANLRERGEKLFF
d_gene: TRBD1; v_gene: TRBV28; j_gene: TRBJ2-1; abundance: -; CDR3nt: TGTGCCAGCAGCAGCACAGGGGGCCTGCGAAATGAGCAGTTCTTC; CDR3aa: CASSSTGGLRNEQFF
d_gene: TRBD1; v_gene: TRBV7-2; j_gene: TRBJ1-1; abundance: -; CDR3nt: TGTGCCAGCAGCGAGAGGGCAGGGGGCATAGGCACTGAAGCTTTCTTT; CDR3aa: CASSERAGGIGTEAFF
d_gene: TRBD1; v_gene: TRBV2; j_gene: TRBJ1-6; abundance: -; CDR3nt: TGTGCCAGCAGTGGAACCGAGACAGGGACCTATAATTCACCCCTCCACTTT; CDR3aa: CASSGTETGTYNSPLHF
d_gene: TRBD1; v_gene: TRBV29-1; j_gene: TRBJ2-3; abundance: -; CDR3nt: TGCAGCGTGGGACAGGGGTACACAGATACGCAGTATTTT; CDR3aa: CSVGQGYTDTQYF
d_gene: -; v_gene: TRBV7-2; j_gene: TRBJ1-2; abundance: -; CDR3nt: TGTGCCAGCAGCCCAAGGGATACCTATGGCTACACCTTC; CDR3aa: CASSPRDTYGYTF
d_gene: -; v_gene: TRBV28; j_gene: TRBJ1-5; abundance: -; CDR3nt: TGTGCCAGCAGTTTTAAACCCCGACAGCCCCAGCATTTT; CDR3aa: CASSFKPRQPQHF
d_gene: -; v_gene: TRBV4-2; j_gene: TRBJ1-1; abundance: -; CDR3nt: TGTGCCAGCAGCCCCCGTGGGGGGGGAAGCACTGAAGCTTTCTTT; CDR3aa: CASSPRGGGSTEAFF
d_gene: -; v_gene: TRBV4-2; j_gene: TRBJ1-4; abundance: -; CDR3nt: TGTGCCAGCAGCCAAGGACAAACTAATGAAAAACTGTTTTTT; CDR3aa: CASSQGQTNEKLFF
d_gene: TRBD1; v_gene: TRBV7-6; j_gene: TRBJ2-7; abundance: -; CDR3nt: TGTGCCAGCAGCCCCGGACAGGGGGCAGGGCAGTACTTC; CDR3aa: CASSPGQGAGQYF
d_gene: -; v_gene: TRBV19; j_gene: TRBJ1-5; abundance: -; CDR3nt: TGTGCCAGTAATTTCGACAGGAATCAGCCCCAGCATTTT; CDR3aa: CASNFDRNQPQHF
d_gene: -; v_gene: TRBV19; j_gene: TRBJ1-5; abundance: -; CDR3nt: TGTGCCAGTACCCCGGGCGGGGGTGGGCAGCCCCAGCATTTT; CDR3aa: CASTPGGGGQPQHF
d_gene: -; v_gene: TRBV6-1; j_gene: TRBJ1-2; abundance: -; CDR3nt: TGTGCCAGCAGTGAAACAGGGTTTGGCTACACCTTC; CDR3aa: CASSETGFGYTF
d_gene: -; v_gene: TRBV3-1/TRBV3-2; j_gene: TRBJ1-2; abundance: -; CDR3nt: TGTGCCAGCAGCCCATTCCATAACTATGGCTACACCTTC; CDR3aa: CASSPFHNYGYTF
d_gene: -; v_gene: TRBV19; j_gene: TRBJ1-5; abundance: -; CDR3nt: TGTGCCAGTAGTATCGGGGGTAGCAATCAGCCCCAGCATTTT; CDR3aa: CASSIGGSNQPQHF
d_gene: -; v_gene: TRBV30; j_gene: TRBJ1-6; abundance: once; CDR3nt: TGTGCCTGGAGTGGGGGGCTCCCATTTAATTCACCCCTCCACTTT; CDR3aa: CAWSGGLPFNSPLHF
d_gene: -; v_gene: TRBV7-9; j_gene: TRBJ2-2; abundance: -; CDR3nt: TGTGCCAGCAGCGCCGCCGCCACCGGGGAGCTGTTTTTT; CDR3aa: CASSAAATGELFF
d_gene: -; v_gene: TRBV24-1; j_gene: TRBJ1-6; abundance: once; CDR3nt: TGTGCCACCAAGGCCACCACGGGGTCACCCCTCCACTTT; CDR3aa: CATKATTGSPLHF